This T cell receptor (beta chain) was sequenced in a study of T cells in Graves' hyperthyroidism and ophthalmopathy. Regarding the study as a whole: The model identified upcoming ophthalmopathy a median approximately six months ahead of onset. Most clonotypes expanded in thyroid above 0.001 were likewise present in blood.

Exclusion of patients followed from uncontrolled infection, other autoimmune disease, pregnancy or lactation. This clonotype was counted at least ten times. Antigen: not known. RNA transcripts served as the template for amplifying TCR beta CDR3 regions. A first-round RT-PCR of the TCR CDR3 used the HTBI primer set. One entry per CDR3 protein, called by TCRdb with MiXCR from the multiplex PCR reads. The sample yields more than 600,000 distinct CDR3 sequences, about 16% seen once. V was shortened by 5 bases and J by 0 bases, with 12 bases between the two germline ends. There are 15 residues in the CDR3. Per the germline V gene, CDR1 is SGHDN and CDR2 is FVKESK.

The sample taken for sequencing was blood. This TCR was sampled from a man between 18 and 35 years old with Graves' hyperthyroidism. V and J are TRBV14 and TRBJ2-3; D uncertain. CDR3: CASSSRVTSTDTQYF. CDR3 DNA: TGTGCCAGCAGCTCTAGAGTAACTAGCACAGATACGCAGTATTTT.